The clone carrying this TCR beta chain was counted once. Its antigen is not identified. This CDR3 comprises 13 residues. V lost 4 bases to trimming and J lost 2 bases, with 7 bases between them. Germline CDR1 and CDR2: ENHRY and SYGVKD. The TCR beta profiling, which covered VDJ combination and CDR3 sequence, was carried out using genomic DNA as the template. TCRdb re-called the reads with MiXCR, one entry per CDR3 protein. The table has roughly 150,000 distinct CDR3 sequences, around 45% seen once. The data are from a study of CD8+CD57+ T cells in acquired aplastic anemia. For the study at large: Sorted CD4+ and CD8+ cells yielded 3 to 3.5 ug of DNA on average. Reads per healthy sample averaged around 10 million (CD4+) and approximately 12 million (CD8+). The study, taken as a whole, reports: Controls did not differ significantly from patients in CD8+ Simpson's diversity. Overlap between patients and controls comprised just under 30 CD8+ CDR3 sequences.

This receptor was obtained from a human donor in good health. The chain combines TRBV10-3 with TRBJ2-3; D is unclear. The sample comprised sorted CD4+, CD8+, or CD8+CD57+ T cells (not recorded which) from PBMCs. DNA of the CDR3: TGTGCCATCAGTGGACTCGACACAGATACGCAGTATTTT. As protein: CAISGLDTDTQYF.